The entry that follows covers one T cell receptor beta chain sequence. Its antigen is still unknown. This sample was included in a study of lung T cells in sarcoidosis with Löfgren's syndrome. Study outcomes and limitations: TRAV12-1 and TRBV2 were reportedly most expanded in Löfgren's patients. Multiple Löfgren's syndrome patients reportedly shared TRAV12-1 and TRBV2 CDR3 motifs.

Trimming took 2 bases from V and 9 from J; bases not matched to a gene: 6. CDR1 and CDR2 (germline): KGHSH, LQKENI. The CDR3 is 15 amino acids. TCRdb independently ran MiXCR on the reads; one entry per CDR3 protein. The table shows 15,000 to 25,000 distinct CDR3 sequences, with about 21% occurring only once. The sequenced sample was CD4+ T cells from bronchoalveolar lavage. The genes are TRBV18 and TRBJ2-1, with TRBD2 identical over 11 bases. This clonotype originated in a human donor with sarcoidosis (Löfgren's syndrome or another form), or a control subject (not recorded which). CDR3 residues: CASSPSTSGSSEQFF. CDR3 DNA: TGTGCCAGCTCACCAAGCACTAGCGGGAGTAGTGAGCAGTTCTTC.